The present TCR beta chain was sequenced within a study of shared clonotypes between healthy human individuals. Overall study: In total, the donors were two women and a few men aged 18 to 49.

200 to 250 ng DNA, around 30,000 T cell genomes, went into each sorted-subset replicate PCR. Some clones are missing from TCRdb's copy, which holds only in-frame ones; the method was immunoSEQ multiplex PCR. Of some 2 million clones detected, around 96% appear once; the ten largest clones hold around 1%. Concerning this clone itself: Its target is not known.

Germline-derived CDR1 and CDR2 are SGDLS and YYNGEE. The CDR3 extends over 15 amino acids. V shed 5 bases and J shed 4 bases, with 17 bases lying between them. Study results and limitations: With few donors, the genetic and exposure-history diversity represented was limited.

Naive CD8 cells lacked CD45RO, underwent positive selection for CCR7 and left out terminally differentiated effector memory CD45RA+ cells. The genes are TRBV9 and TRBJ2-3; D not resolved. The sample taken for sequencing was naive CD8+ T cells sorted from blood. This clonotype originated in a man aged 18 to 29 in good health. DNA for the CDR3: TGTGCCAGCAGTGAAGGACGAGCGTCGGCAGATACGCAGTATTTT. Translation: CASSEGRASADTQYF.